This passage covers 2 T cell receptor beta chains from one sample sequenced in a study of T cells in Graves' hyperthyroidism and ophthalmopathy (dated by TCRdb to 2018 to 2020). The library was obtained by multiplex PCR. Sequencing relied on an Illumina HiSeq 2000. The TCR beta CDR3 regions were amplified from RNA transcripts. A first-round RT-PCR of the TCR CDR3 used the HTBI primer set with the Qiagen OneStep RT-PCR kit. TCRdb ran its own pipeline on the public reads, namely fastp trimming at Q25 and MiXCR clone calling, and kept in-frame beta chains. Duplicate CDR3 protein sequences are folded into a single record with the most common DNA and genes. This sample is represented by more than 350,000 distinct CDR3 sequences; 15% of them were singletons. Clones ranked in the top ten supply 32% of the sample. Specimen: blood. The source is a woman under 40 with Graves' hyperthyroidism.

The V gene is TRBV24-1, the J gene TRBJ2-6; perhaps D is TRBD1 or TRBD2 (5 bases each). V was clipped by 3 bases and J by 1 base, with 9 bases between them. This CDR3 comprises 16 residues. CDR1 and CDR2 (germline): KGHDR, SFDVKD. The CDR3: CATSDPGPSGANVLTF. The CDR3 coding sequence is TGTGCCACCAGTGATCCGGGGCCTTCTGGGGCCAACGTCCTGACTTTC.

This clonotype has at least ten counts. The chain combines TRBV12-3 or TRBV12-4 with TRBJ1-2; TRBD1 might be the D (5 bases). The CDR3 spans 14 residues. V gave up 6 bases and J gave up 9 bases, with 20 bases separating them. The CDR3 coding sequence is TGTGCCAGCAGCTCCGCCGGGACCACAGATAGCTACACCTTC. Amino acid sequence: CASSSAGTTDSYTF.